This entry lists 31 T cell receptor beta chains sequenced from one sample in a study of cytomegalovirus exposure and HLA in healthy donors. Primers included in the PCR were 60 Vbeta and 13 Jbeta primers. Produced via immunoSEQ multiplex PCR; TCRdb's table is partial and in-frame only. Of roughly 150,000 clones listed, roughly 64% are singletons. The sample consisted of PBMCs. The receptor set was obtained from a woman between 25 and 40 years old in good health and CMV-seropositive.

The CDR3 is CASSQAGTLVRGYTF. The DNA for the CDR3 is TGCGCCAGCAGCCAAGCGGGGACACTTGTACGGGGCTACACCTTC. The rearrangement uses TRBV4-1 and TRBJ1-2, with D perhaps TRBD1 (6 bases). Per germline, CDR1 MGHRA and CDR2 YSYEKL. Trimming removed 1 base at V and 8 bases at J, with 17 bases between. The CDR3 is 15 amino acids.

This clone has more than one count but fewer than ten. V is TRBV5-4 and J is TRBJ1-1; D ambiguous. The CDR3 is 15 residues long. The germline CDR1 and CDR2 sequences are SGHNT and YYREEE (reference sequence). Trimming shortened V by 3 bases and J by 6 bases, and 18 bases separated the two germline ends. CDR3 loop: CASSSSLPEGAEAFF. CDR3 nucleotide sequence: TGTGCCAGCAGCTCTTCCCTCCCCGAGGGCGCTGAAGCTTTCTTT.

This clone was detected a few times. The chain uses TRBV6-5 and TRBJ1-1, with 10 bases aligning to TRBD1. The CDR3 consists of 16 residues. Germline V gene sequence: CDR1 MNHEY, CDR2 SVGAGI. V lost 4 bases to trimming and J lost 9 bases; unmatched junction nucleotides: 14. In DNA, the CDR3 is TGTGCCAGCAGTTTTCTTCCGGGGACAGGGGCGGATCAAGCTTTCTTT. As protein: CASSFLPGTGADQAFF.

The chain couples TRBV29-1 to TRBJ2-5; 10 nucleotides agree with TRBD1. The J call may be mistaken, given a closer DNA end match to TRBJ2-7. The length of the CDR3 is 12 residues. The germline V gene encodes CDR1 SQVTM and CDR2 ANQGSEA. CDR3 amino acids: CSVGQGGYEQYF. CDR3 DNA: TGCAGCGTAGGACAGGGGGGCTACGAGCAGTACTTC.

This sequence joins TRBV19 and TRBJ2-7; 7 bases agree with TRBD1. Germline V gene lookup returns CDR1 LNHDA and CDR2 SQIVND (reference sequence). The CDR3 covers 15 residues. J lost 2 bases, V lost 6 bases, and 10 bases had no gene match. The DNA of the CDR3 is TGTGCCAGTAGGACTAAGGCGACAGGGACCTACGAGCAGTACTTC. It translates to CASRTKATGTYEQYF.

The rearrangement uses TRBV9 and TRBJ1-5; D not certain. The CDR3 is made up of 15 amino acids. Germline values: CDR1 SGDLS, CDR2 YYNGEE. Trimming stripped 2 bases from V and 6 bases from J, with 15 bases between. CDR3: CASSVEESLGQPQHF. As DNA, the CDR3 is TGTGCCAGCAGCGTTGAGGAATCGCTGGGTCAGCCCCAGCATTTT.

V usage is TRBV6-1 and J usage is TRBJ2-7; possibly TRBD1 for D (6 bases). This CDR3 has 14 residues. Germline V CDR1 and CDR2: MNHNS, SASEGT. Trimming shortened V by 1 base and J by 7 bases, and 14 bases separated the two germline ends. The CDR3 region is CASSEEARGGEQYF. The CDR3 nucleotides are TGTGCCAGCAGTGAAGAGGCTAGAGGGGGTGAGCAGTACTTC.

There are a few counts of this clone. The gene calls are TRBV30 and TRBJ1-2, with a tentative D call TRBD1 (5 bases). The V end lost 0 bases, the J end lost 11 bases, and 22 bases lay between the germline ends. CDR1 is GTSNPN, CDR2 SVGIG, per germline (reference sequence). The CDR3 totals 15 residues. The CDR3 region has the DNA TGTGCCTGGAGTGTAGGATGGGGGGGGAGGTTATTTTACACCTTC. This gives the protein CAWSVGWGGRLFYTF.

The chain employs TRBV11-1 and TRBJ1-5; 8 bases line up with TRBD1. The germline V gene encodes CDR1 SGHAT and CDR2 FQDESV (reference sequence). V was pared by 5 bases and J by 6 bases, with 3 bases of the junction left unmatched. The CDR3 length is 13 residues. The CDR3: CASSLDRGQPQHF. CDR3 sequence (DNA): TGTGCCAGCAGCCTAGACAGGGGTCAGCCCCAGCATTTT.

This clone was seen a handful of times. The chain has TRBV4-1 and TRBJ1-2, with a weak D call TRBD1 (5 bases). Germline V gene data show CDR1 as MGHRA and CDR2 as YSYEKL. CDR3 length: 15 amino acids. Trimming left V 4 bases short and J 2 bases short, with 14 bases between. CDR3 in amino acids: CASSPLPAGNYGYTF. CDR3 in DNA: TGCGCCAGCAGCCCACTCCCCGCAGGGAACTATGGCTACACCTTC.

In its sample, this clone was seen once. The V call is TRBV15, the J call TRBJ1-1, with a tentative D call TRBD1 (5 bases). Germline assignment: CDR1 LNHNV and CDR2 YYDKDF (reference sequence). With 0 bases removed from V and 5 bases from J, the gap between germline ends came to 10 bases. CDR3 length: 14 amino acids. The CDR3 bases are TGTGCCACCAGCAGAGATGGGGGGGTTACTGAAGCTTTCTTT. Its protein is CATSRDGGVTEAFF.

V gene TRBV12-5 combines with J gene TRBJ2-1, with 7 nucleotides matching TRBD2. Trimming took 8 bases from V and 9 from J; bases not matched to a gene: 13. This CDR3 comprises 14 residues. The germline gives CDR1 LGHNT, CDR2 FRNRAP. CDR3 sequence (DNA): TGTGCTAGTTCAGCTAGCGGATTTGTGACTGAGCAGTTCTTC. Protein: CASSASGFVTEQFF. The whole variable domain, filled in from reference TRBV12-5 and TRBJ2-1, reads DARVTQTPRHKVTEMGQEVTMRCQPILGHNTVFWYRQTMMQGLELLAYFRNRAPLDDSGMPKDRFSAEMPDATLATLKIQPSEPRDSAVYFCASSASGFVTEQFFGPGTRLTVL.

Concerning this clone: Other DNA sequences in the sample encode the same CDR3. This sequence joins TRBV5-1 and TRBJ2-7, with 8 bases that match TRBD1. J was trimmed by 2 bases and V by 4 bases; bases with no gene match: 8. This CDR3 is built from 15 residues. Germline-derived CDR1 and CDR2 are SGHRS and YFSETQ. CDR3 region: CASSPGTGGPYEQYF. For the CDR3, the DNA is TGCGCCAGCAGCCCCGGGACAGGAGGCCCCTACGAGCAGTACTTC.

V gene TRBV7-8 combines with J gene TRBJ2-7, with D maybe TRBD1 (5 bases). The CDR3 spans 19 residues. V was shortened by 5 bases and J by 4 bases, with 30 bases between the two germline ends. From germline, CDR1 is SGHVS and CDR2 FQNEAQ. CDR3: CASSPNQARWTQLRYEQYF. Here the CDR3 DNA reads TGTGCCAGCAGCCCCAACCAAGCCCGGTGGACACAGCTCAGGTACGAGCAGTACTTC.

This chain links TRBV7-2 with TRBJ2-2; D remains ambiguous. Germline V gene sequence: CDR1 SGHTA, CDR2 FQGNSA. This CDR3 has 13 amino acids. V gave up 2 bases and J gave up 6 bases, with 7 bases separating them. The CDR3: CASSLNPPGELFF. In DNA form, the CDR3 reads TGTGCCAGCAGCTTAAATCCTCCCGGGGAGCTGTTTTTT.

The V and J genes are TRBV29-1 and TRBJ2-3, with a weak D call TRBD1 (6 bases). The CDR3 loop spans 14 amino acids. Germline CDR1 is SQVTM and CDR2 is ANQGSEA. Trimming shortened V by 1 base and J by 6 bases, and 14 bases separated the two germline ends. The CDR3 loop reads CSVEGTVGRDTQYF. The CDR3 region has the DNA TGCAGCGTTGAAGGGACAGTCGGCAGGGATACGCAGTATTTT.

The V and J genes are TRBV30 and TRBJ1-6; 7 nucleotides agree with TRBD1. There are 13 residues in the CDR3. The trim removed 1 base at V and 6 bases at J, leaving 0 bases unmatched. Germline CDR1 GTSNPN, CDR2 SVGIG (reference sequence). Written as DNA, the CDR3 is TGTGCCTGGAGTGACAGGGGTAATTCACCCCTCCACTTT. Translating gives CAWSDRGNSPLHF.

V usage is TRBV7-2 and J usage is TRBJ1-3; D gene unclear. The CDR3 contains 15 residues. The germline gives CDR1 SGHTA, CDR2 FQGNSA. Trimming left V 2 bases short and J 0 bases short, with 8 bases between. The CDR3 reads CASSLSSYSGNTIYF. CDR3 DNA: TGTGCCAGCAGCTTATCTTCCTACTCTGGAAACACCATATATTTT.

V and J are TRBV6-1 and TRBJ1-2; a weak D match, TRBD1 (6 bases). The CDR3 is 15 residues long. V gave up 2 bases and J gave up 4 bases, with 14 bases separating them. From germline, CDR1 is MNHNS and CDR2 SASEGT. CDR3 sequence (DNA): TGTGCCAGCAGTGAATTGTTCAACAGGGTCTATGGCTACACCTTC. The encoded protein is CASSELFNRVYGYTF.

This clone was observed once. The rearrangement links TRBV29-1 to TRBJ1-2; 7 positions agree with TRBD1. The V segment lost 4 bases and the J segment 1 base; nucleotides outside the gene matches: 6. The CDR3 runs 14 residues. CDR1 and CDR2 (germline): SQVTM, ANQGSEA. The DNA for the CDR3 is TGCAGCGTTGTCGCAGGGGGTCTTAACTATGGCTACACCTTC. As protein: CSVVAGGLNYGYTF.

V and J are TRBV9 and TRBJ1-6, with a tentative D call TRBD1 (5 bases). Trimming cost V 3 bases and J 7 bases, with 14 bases left between them. The CDR3 is made up of 15 amino acids. CDR1 is SGDLS, CDR2 YYNGEE, per germline. This CDR3 reads CASSARERGNSPLHF. CDR3 coding DNA: TGTGCCAGCAGCGCCAGGGAAAGGGGCAATTCACCCCTCCACTTT.

This clone was seen a single time. The rearrangement uses TRBV28 and TRBJ1-3; 7 positions match TRBD1. Per the germline V gene, CDR1 is MDHEN and CDR2 is SYDVKM. Trimming cost V 4 bases and J 4 bases; bases outside gene matches: 7. The CDR3 spans 15 residues. CDR3 in DNA: TGTGCCAGCAGTTCAGACAGGGCAAGCGGAAACACCATATATTTT. This gives the protein CASSSDRASGNTIYF.

The chain employs TRBV15 and TRBJ1-1, with D possibly being TRBD1 (6 bases). V dropped 0 bases and J dropped 7 bases, with 12 bases sitting between them. Germline V gene data show CDR1 as LNHNV and CDR2 as YYDKDF (reference sequence). This CDR3 is 14 amino acids long. The CDR3 loop reads CATSRDWADSEAFF. The CDR3 nucleotides are TGTGCCACCAGCAGAGATTGGGCGGACAGTGAAGCTTTCTTT.

This clone has more than one count but fewer than ten. Other DNA variants within this sample encode the same CDR3. The chain carries TRBV5-1 and TRBJ2-3; a weak D match, TRBD2 (7 bases). Germline lookup yields CDR1 SGHRS and CDR2 YFSETQ. Trimming pared 6 bases from V and 2 bases from J, leaving 13 bases between. CDR3 length: 14 amino acids. The CDR3 sequence is CASTRGGSTDTQYF. CDR3 in DNA: TGCGCCAGCACCCGCGGGGGCTCCACAGATACGCAGTATTTT.

CDR3 DNA sequence: TGTGCCAGCAGTGAAGTGCAGTCGGTCAGGAGCTACACCTTC. Its translation: CASSEVQSVRSYTF. The genes are TRBV2 and TRBJ1-2; D call uncertain. The CDR3 contains 14 residues. V dropped 1 base and J dropped 9 bases, with 15 bases sitting between them. Per germline, CDR1 SNHLY and CDR2 FYNNEI.

In nucleotides, the CDR3 is TGTGCCAGCAGCCCCCGGACAGATGGAAACACCATATATTTT. This sequence encodes CASSPRTDGNTIYF. The chain couples TRBV7-6 to TRBJ1-3, with D perhaps matching TRBD1 (6 bases). Germline V gene data show CDR1 as SGHVS and CDR2 as FNYEAQ. V was clipped by 5 bases and J by 3 bases, with 11 bases between them. There are 14 residues in the CDR3.

Worth noting for this clone: Within the sample, other DNA sequences also encode this same CDR3. The J gene is TRBJ2-3, the V gene TRBV5-4, with 12 positions matching TRBD2. Looked up from germline, CDR1 is SGHNT and CDR2 is YYREEE (reference sequence). The CDR3 runs to 15 residues. The V and J ends lost 0 bases and 4 bases, in that order; junction bases with no gene match: 0. The CDR3 sequence is CASSLGLAGADTQYF. The CDR3 coding sequence is TGTGCCAGCAGCTTGGGACTAGCGGGAGCAGATACGCAGTATTTT.

The rearrangement joins TRBV11-2 to TRBJ1-2; 7 positions match TRBD1. Germline V gene data show CDR1 as SGHAT and CDR2 as FQNNGV. This CDR3 region has 16 residues. V trimming: 1 base; J trimming: 0 bases; junction bases outside the gene matches: 5. This CDR3 is CASSLVLGTANYGYTF. CDR3 sequence (DNA): TGTGCCAGCAGCTTAGTCCTTGGGACAGCTAACTATGGCTACACCTTC.

The chain couples TRBV4-1 to TRBJ2-3, with D maybe TRBD2 (6 bases). CDR3 size: 14 residues. The germline CDR1 and CDR2 sequences are MGHRA and YSYEKL. Trimming pared 0 bases from V and 4 bases from J, leaving 8 bases between. CDR3 sequence (DNA): TGCGCCAGCAGCCAAGATCCGGGGGCAGATACGCAGTATTTT. Amino acid sequence: CASSQDPGADTQYF.

This chain uses TRBV9 with TRBJ2-7, with TRBD1 matching over 7 bases. This CDR3 has 16 residues. V shed 4 bases and J 2 bases; nucleotides not matched to a gene: 12. In germline, CDR1 is SGDLS, CDR2 YYNGEE. CDR3 bases: TGTGCCAGCAGCCCCCACACCGGACAGGCTGCCTACGAGCAGTACTTC. Amino acid sequence: CASSPHTGQAAYEQYF.

The chain couples TRBV5-1 to TRBJ1-2, with D tentatively TRBD1 (6 bases). Germline V gene data show CDR1 as SGHRS and CDR2 as YFSETQ. The CDR3 loop spans 15 amino acids. V shed 6 bases and J shed 6 bases, with 21 bases lying between them. As DNA, the CDR3 is TGCGCCAGCAAATCGAACGTACAGGGTTCCAATGGCTACACCTTC. Amino acids: CASKSNVQGSNGYTF.